This TCR beta chain was recovered during a study of neurological immune-mediated disorders. From germline, CDR1 is DFQATT and CDR2 SNEGSKA (reference sequence). Unmatched junction bases numbered 2, after V lost 5 bases and J lost 8 bases. This CDR3 region has 11 residues. Whole-study results and caveats: It was HTLV-1-associated myelopathy that showed the most TCR clonal expansion, while multiple sclerosis showed the least, falling below healthy controls. CDR3 amino acid sequences found in expanded clones were never shared across subjects, suggesting private repertoires in all groups.

TCRdb re-called the 5' RACE reads through MiXCR, storing one row per CDR3 protein. Of 35,000 to 40,000 distinct CDR3 sequences listed, approximately 10% were seen once; the top ten hold over 3.5%. This clonotype was recorded many times. Its antigen remains unknown. CD4+ or CD8+ T cells, around 1 million per library, were used for sorted libraries. The gene calls are TRBV20-1 and TRBJ2-1; the match to TRBD2 covers 8 bases. This clonotype was obtained from a young woman with HTLV-1-associated myelopathy (HAM/TSP). The source material was CD4+ T cells from blood. The CDR3 here is CSAETSDEQFF. CDR3 bases: TGCAGTGCTGAGACTAGCGATGAGCAGTTCTTC.